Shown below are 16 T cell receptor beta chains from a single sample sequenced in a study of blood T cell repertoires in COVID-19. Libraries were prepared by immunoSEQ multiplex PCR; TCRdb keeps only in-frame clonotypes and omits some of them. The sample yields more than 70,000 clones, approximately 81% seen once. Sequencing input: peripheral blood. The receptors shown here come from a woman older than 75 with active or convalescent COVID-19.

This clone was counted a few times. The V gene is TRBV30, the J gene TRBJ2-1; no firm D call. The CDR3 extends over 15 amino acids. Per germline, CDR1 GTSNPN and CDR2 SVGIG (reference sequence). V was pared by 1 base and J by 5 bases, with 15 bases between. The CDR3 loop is CAWSGGTTFDNEQFF. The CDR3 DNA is TGTGCCTGGAGTGGAGGTACTACCTTCGACAATGAGCAGTTCTTC.

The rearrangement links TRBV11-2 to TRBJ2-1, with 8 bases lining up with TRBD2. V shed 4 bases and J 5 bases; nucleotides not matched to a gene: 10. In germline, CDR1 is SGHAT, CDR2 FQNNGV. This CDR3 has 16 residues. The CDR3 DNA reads TGTGCCAGCAGCTCAAATTCGGGAGGGCCTAACAATGAGCAGTTCTTC. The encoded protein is CASSSNSGGPNNEQFF.

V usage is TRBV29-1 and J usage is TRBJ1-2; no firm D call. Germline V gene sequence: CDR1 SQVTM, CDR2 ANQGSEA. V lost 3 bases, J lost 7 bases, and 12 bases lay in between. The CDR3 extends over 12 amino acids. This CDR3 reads CSVDGQAGGYTF. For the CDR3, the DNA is TGCAGCGTTGATGGGCAGGCTGGTGGCTACACCTTC.

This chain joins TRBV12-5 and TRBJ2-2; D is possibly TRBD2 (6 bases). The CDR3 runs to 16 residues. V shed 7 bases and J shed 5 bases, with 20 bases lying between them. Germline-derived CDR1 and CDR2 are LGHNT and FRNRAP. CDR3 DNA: TGTGCTAGTGCCCCGCAAGGAGGGATGGCGACCGGGGAGCTGTTTTTT. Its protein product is CASAPQGGMATGELFF. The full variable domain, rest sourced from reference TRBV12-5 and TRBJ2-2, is DARVTQTPRHKVTEMGQEVTMRCQPILGHNTVFWYRQTMMQGLELLAYFRNRAPLDDSGMPKDRFSAEMPDATLATLKIQPSEPRDSAVYFCASAPQGGMATGELFFGEGSRLTVL.

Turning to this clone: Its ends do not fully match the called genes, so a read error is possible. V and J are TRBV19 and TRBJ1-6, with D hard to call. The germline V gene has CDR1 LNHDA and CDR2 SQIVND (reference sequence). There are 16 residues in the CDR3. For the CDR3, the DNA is TGTGCCAGTAGTGTAGACATCCTTGGGCCTAATTCACCCCTCCACTTT. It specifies CASSVDILGPNSPLHF. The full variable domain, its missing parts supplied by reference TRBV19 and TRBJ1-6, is DGGITQSPKYLFRKEGQNVTLSCEQNLNHDAMYWYRQDPGQGLRLIYYSQIVNDFQKGDIAEGYSVSREKKESFPLTVTSAQKNPTAFYLCASSVDILGPNSPLHFGNGTRLTVT.

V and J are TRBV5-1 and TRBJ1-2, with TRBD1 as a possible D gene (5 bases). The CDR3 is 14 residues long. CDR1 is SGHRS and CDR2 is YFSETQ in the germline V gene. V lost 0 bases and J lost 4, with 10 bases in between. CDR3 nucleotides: TGCGCCAGCAGCTTGGAGCAGGGCGTCTATGGCTACACCTTC. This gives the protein CASSLEQGVYGYTF.

The CDR3: CATSIGINTIYF. The CDR3 DNA reads TGTGCCACCAGCATCGGGATAAACACCATATATTTT. The chain has TRBV15 and TRBJ1-3; D call uncertain. The CDR3 has 12 residues. CDR1 LNHNV and CDR2 YYDKDF come from the germline V gene (reference sequence). V lost 4 bases and J lost 6, with 7 bases in between. The full variable domain, completed using reference TRBV15 and TRBJ1-3, is DAMVIQNPRYQVTQFGKPVTLSCSQTLNHNVMYWYQQKSSQAPKLLFHYYDKDFNNEADTPDNFQSRRPNTSFCFLDIRSPGLGDTAMYLCATSIGINTIYFGEGSWLTVV.

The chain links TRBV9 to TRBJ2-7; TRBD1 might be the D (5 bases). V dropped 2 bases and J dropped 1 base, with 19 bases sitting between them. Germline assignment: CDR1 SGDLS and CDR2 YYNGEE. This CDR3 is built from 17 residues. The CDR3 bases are TGTGCCAGCAGCGTCGAATTGAAGGGGCTAGGATCCTACGAGCAGTACTTC. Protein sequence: CASSVELKGLGSYEQYF.

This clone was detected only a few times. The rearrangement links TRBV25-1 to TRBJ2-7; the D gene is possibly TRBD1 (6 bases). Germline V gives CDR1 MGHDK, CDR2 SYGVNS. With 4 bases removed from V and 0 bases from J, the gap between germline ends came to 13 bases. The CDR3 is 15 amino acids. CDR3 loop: CASSGTGTPSYEQYF. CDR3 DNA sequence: TGTGCCAGCAGTGGAACCGGGACACCCTCCTACGAGCAGTACTTC.

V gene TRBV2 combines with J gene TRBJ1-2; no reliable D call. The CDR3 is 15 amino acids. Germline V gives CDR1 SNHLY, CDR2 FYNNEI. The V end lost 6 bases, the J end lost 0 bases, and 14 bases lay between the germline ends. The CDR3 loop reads CASSPQLVTNYGYTF. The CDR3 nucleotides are TGTGCCAGCAGCCCTCAGTTGGTTACTAACTATGGCTACACCTTC.

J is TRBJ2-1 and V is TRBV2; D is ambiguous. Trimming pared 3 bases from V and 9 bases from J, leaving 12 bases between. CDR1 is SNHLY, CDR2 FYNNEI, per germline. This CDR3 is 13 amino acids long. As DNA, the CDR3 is TGTGCCAGCAGTGATACTACCGGCGTTGAGCAGTTCTTC. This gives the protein CASSDTTGVEQFF.

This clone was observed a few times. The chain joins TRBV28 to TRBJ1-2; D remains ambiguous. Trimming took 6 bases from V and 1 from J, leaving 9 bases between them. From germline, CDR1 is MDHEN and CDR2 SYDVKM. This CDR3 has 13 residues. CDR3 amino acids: CASSRMSNYGYTF. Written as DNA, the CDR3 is TGTGCCAGCAGCCGAATGAGTAACTATGGCTACACCTTC.

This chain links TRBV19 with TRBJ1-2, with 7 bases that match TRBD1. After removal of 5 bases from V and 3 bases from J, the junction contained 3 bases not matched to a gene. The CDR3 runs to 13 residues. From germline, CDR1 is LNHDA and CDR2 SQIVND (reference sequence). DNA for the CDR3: TGTGCCAGTAGTTTCGACAGGGACTATGGCTACACCTTC. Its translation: CASSFDRDYGYTF.

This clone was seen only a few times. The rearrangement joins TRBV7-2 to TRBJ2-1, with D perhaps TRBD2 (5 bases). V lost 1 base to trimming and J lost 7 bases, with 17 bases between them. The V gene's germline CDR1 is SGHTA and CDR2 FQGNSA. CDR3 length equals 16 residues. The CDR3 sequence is CASSLGLTRKDNEQFF. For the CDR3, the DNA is TGTGCCAGCAGCTTAGGTCTCACTAGGAAGGATAATGAGCAGTTCTTC. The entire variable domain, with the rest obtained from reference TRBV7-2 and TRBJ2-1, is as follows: GAGVSQSPSNKVTEKGKDVELRCDPISGHTALYWYRQSLGQGLEFLIYFQGNSAPDKSGLPSDRFSAERTGGSVSTLTIQRTQQEDSAVYLCASSLGLTRKDNEQFFGPGTRLTVL.

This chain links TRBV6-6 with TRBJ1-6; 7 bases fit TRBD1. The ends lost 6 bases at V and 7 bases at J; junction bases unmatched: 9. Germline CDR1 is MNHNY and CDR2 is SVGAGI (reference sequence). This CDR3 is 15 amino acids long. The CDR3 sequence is CASSSPDRENSPLHF. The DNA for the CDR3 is TGTGCCAGCAGCTCTCCCGACAGGGAGAATTCACCCCTCCACTTT.

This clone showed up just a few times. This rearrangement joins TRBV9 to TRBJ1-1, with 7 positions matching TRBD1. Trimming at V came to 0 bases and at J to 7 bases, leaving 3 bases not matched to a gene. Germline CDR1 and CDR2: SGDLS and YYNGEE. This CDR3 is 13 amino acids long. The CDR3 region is CASSVGQGYEAFF. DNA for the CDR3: TGTGCCAGCAGCGTAGGACAGGGATATGAAGCTTTCTTT.